This T cell receptor beta chain was retrieved from a study of lymphopenia after photon versus proton radiotherapy. General observations from the study: After the lymphocyte nadir, photon-treated repertoires showed oligoclonal expansion, especially of CD8+ Temra cells.

The germline V gene has CDR1 SGHDT and CDR2 YYEEEE. V lost 2 bases to trimming and J lost 10 bases, with 10 bases between them. The length of the CDR3 is 12 residues. TCRdb's table, derived via immunoSEQ multiplex PCR, lists solely in-frame clones and lacks some. In the table there are 45,000 to 65,000 clones, about 92% of which are singletons. With respect to this clone: Its specificity is unknown.

Sample: peripheral blood, taken from a patient treated with photon-based radiotherapy. The J gene is TRBJ2-1, the V gene TRBV5-6, with D unresolved. This TCR was recovered from a woman in her forties with cholangiocarcinoma. The DNA of the CDR3 is TGTGCCAGCAGCTTTAGAGCCCGGGAGCAGTTCTTC. It codes for CASSFRAREQFF.